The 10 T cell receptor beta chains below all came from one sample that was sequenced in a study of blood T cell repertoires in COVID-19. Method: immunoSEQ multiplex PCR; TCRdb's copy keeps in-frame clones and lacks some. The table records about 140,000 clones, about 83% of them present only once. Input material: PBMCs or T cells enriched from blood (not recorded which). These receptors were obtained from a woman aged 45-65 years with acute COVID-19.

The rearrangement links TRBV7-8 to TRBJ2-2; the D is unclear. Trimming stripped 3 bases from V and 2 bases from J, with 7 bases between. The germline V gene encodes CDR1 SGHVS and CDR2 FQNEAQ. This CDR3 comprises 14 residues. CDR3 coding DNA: TGTGCCAGCAGCTTCGCTAGAAACACCGGGGAGCTGTTTTTT. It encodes CASSFARNTGELFF.

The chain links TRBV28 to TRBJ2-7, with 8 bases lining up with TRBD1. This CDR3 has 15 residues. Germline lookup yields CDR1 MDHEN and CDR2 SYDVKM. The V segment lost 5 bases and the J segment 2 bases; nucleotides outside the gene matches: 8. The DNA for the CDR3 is TGTGCCAGCAGTCTCCCTCAGGGGGCGGCCTACGAGCAGTACTTC. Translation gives CASSLPQGAAYEQYF.

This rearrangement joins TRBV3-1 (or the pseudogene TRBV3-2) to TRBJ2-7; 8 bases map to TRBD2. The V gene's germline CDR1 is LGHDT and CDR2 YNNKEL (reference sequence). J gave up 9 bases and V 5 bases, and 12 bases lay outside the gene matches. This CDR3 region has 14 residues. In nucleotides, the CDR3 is TGTGCCAGCAGCGCTGGCGGCGGGAGGTTCGGGCAGTACTTC. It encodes CASSAGGGRFGQYF.

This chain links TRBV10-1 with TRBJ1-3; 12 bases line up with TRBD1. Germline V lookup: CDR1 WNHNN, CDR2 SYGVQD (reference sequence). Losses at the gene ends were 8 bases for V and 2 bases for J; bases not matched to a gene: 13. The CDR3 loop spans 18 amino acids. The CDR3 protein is CASRSGTGGEFTGNTIYF. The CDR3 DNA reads TGCGCCAGCCGCTCCGGGACAGGGGGCGAATTTACTGGAAACACCATATATTTT.

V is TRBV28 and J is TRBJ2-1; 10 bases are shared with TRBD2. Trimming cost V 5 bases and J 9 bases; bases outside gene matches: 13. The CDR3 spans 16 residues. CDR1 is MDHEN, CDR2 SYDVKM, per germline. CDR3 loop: CASSILAGDRLREQFF. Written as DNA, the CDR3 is TGTGCCAGCAGTATCCTAGCGGGAGATCGGCTTCGTGAGCAGTTCTTC. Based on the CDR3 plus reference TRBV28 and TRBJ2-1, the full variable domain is DVKVTQSSRYLVKRTGEKVFLECVQDMDHENMFWYRQDPGLGLRLIYFSYDVKMKEKGDIPEGYSVSREKKERFSLILESASTNQTSMYLCASSILAGDRLREQFFGPGTRLTVL.

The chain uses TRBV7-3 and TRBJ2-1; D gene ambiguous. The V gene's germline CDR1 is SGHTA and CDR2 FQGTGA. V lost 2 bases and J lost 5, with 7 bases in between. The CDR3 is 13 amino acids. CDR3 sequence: CASSLSPDNEQFF. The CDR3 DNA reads TGTGCCAGCAGCTTATCTCCGGACAATGAGCAGTTCTTC.

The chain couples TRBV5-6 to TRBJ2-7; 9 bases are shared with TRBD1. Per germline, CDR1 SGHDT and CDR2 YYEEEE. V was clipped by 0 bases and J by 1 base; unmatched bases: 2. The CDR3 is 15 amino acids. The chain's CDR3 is CASSLDRGRSYEQYF. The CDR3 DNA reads TGTGCCAGCAGCTTGGACAGGGGGCGGTCCTACGAGCAGTACTTC.

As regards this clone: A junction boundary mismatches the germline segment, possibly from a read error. DNA of the CDR3: TGTGCCAGCAGTGAATACCCTCCGACTAGCGGCTCCGACGAGCAGTACTTC. It translates to CASSEYPPTSGSDEQYF. The chain employs TRBV25-1 and TRBJ2-7, with 9 bases that match TRBD2. The germline CDR1 and CDR2 sequences are MGHDK and SYGVNS. The CDR3 is 17 residues long.

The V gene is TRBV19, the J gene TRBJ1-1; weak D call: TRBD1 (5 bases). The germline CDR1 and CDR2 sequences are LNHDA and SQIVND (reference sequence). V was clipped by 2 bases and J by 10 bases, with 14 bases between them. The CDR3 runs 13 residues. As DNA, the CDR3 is TGTGCCAGTAGTATATTACGGGGGGATGGAGCTTTCTTT. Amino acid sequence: CASSILRGDGAFF. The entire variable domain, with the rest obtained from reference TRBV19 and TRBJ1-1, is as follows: DGGITQSPKYLFRKEGQNVTLSCEQNLNHDAMYWYRQDPGQGLRLIYYSQIVNDFQKGDIAEGYSVSREKKESFPLTVTSAQKNPTAFYLCASSILRGDGAFFGQGTRLTVV.

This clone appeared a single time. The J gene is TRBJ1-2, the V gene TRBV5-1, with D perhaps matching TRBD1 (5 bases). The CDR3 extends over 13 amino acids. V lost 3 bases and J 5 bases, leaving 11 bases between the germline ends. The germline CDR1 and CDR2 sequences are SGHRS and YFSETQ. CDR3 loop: CASSSDRPYGYTF. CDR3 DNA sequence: TGCGCCAGCAGCTCCGACAGACCGTATGGCTACACCTTC.